The 23 T cell receptor beta chains in this list originate from one sample, sequenced in a study of cytomegalovirus exposure and HLA in healthy donors. Vbeta (60) and Jbeta (13) primers were used in the PCR. TCRdb's table, derived via immunoSEQ multiplex PCR, lists solely in-frame clones and lacks some. This sample carries 75,000 to 90,000 clones, roughly 85% of them seen once, and the ten largest clones take approximately 7.4%. The specimen sequenced was PBMCs. The receptors come from a man in his forties in good health and CMV-seropositive.

This rearrangement joins TRBV27 to TRBJ1-6; D is possibly TRBD1 (6 bases). CDR1 MNHEY and CDR2 SMNVEV come from the germline V gene (reference sequence). The CDR3 runs 14 residues. Trimming stripped 6 bases from V and 7 bases from J, with 13 bases between. The CDR3 region has the DNA TGTGCCAGCAGCATTTGGACAGTAAATTCACCCCTCCACTTT. Translating it yields CASSIWTVNSPLHF.

V usage is TRBV28 and J usage is TRBJ2-2; TRBD1 is a possible D gene (5 bases). The CDR3 runs to 14 residues. V lost 7 bases to trimming and J lost 9 bases, with 18 bases between them. Germline loops: CDR1 MDHEN, CDR2 SYDVKM. The CDR3 DNA follows: TGTGCCAGCACCAGGGTCGACAAGCAGCGGGAGCTGTTTTTT. It yields the protein CASTRVDKQRELFF.

The rearrangement uses TRBV4-1 and TRBJ2-5, with D tentatively TRBD1 (5 bases). The CDR3 covers 16 residues. Per germline, CDR1 MGHRA and CDR2 YSYEKL. V lost 1 base and J 3 bases, leaving 15 bases between the germline ends. The CDR3 loop reads CASSQANRRGEETQYF. DNA of the CDR3: TGCGCCAGCAGCCAAGCTAACCGTAGGGGCGAAGAGACCCAGTACTTC.

This chain joins TRBV19 and TRBJ1-2; D is unresolved. The CDR3 has 13 residues. The V gene lost 6 bases and the J gene lost 0 bases, with 8 bases spanning the gap. Germline V lookup: CDR1 LNHDA, CDR2 SQIVND (reference sequence). For the CDR3, the DNA is TGTGCCAGTAGATCCCCATCTAACTATGGCTACACCTTC. It yields the protein CASRSPSNYGYTF.

This clone was detected only a few times. The rearrangement joins TRBV14 to TRBJ2-7; TRBD2 aligns across 11 bases. Germline-derived CDR1 and CDR2 are SGHDN and FVKESK. Trimming took 0 bases from V and 5 from J; bases not matched to a gene: 15. CDR3 length equals 19 residues. CDR3 DNA sequence: TGTGCCAGCAGCCAAGACGGTAGCGGGAGGGCCTTTCTGACCCACGAGCAGTACTTC. It is translated as CASSQDGSGRAFLTHEQYF.

The chain has TRBV4-1 and TRBJ2-5, with no clear D. The CDR3 runs 14 residues. V was clipped by 1 base and J by 4 bases, with 10 bases between them. Germline V lookup: CDR1 MGHRA, CDR2 YSYEKL. CDR3 amino acids: CASSQVENGETQYF. As DNA, the CDR3 is TGCGCCAGCAGCCAAGTAGAGAATGGAGAGACCCAGTACTTC.

This chain links TRBV27 with TRBJ2-1; a weak D match, TRBD2 (5 bases). The length of the CDR3 is 13 residues. In germline, CDR1 is MNHEY, CDR2 SMNVEV (reference sequence). The V and J ends lost 3 bases and 6 bases respectively, with 9 bases between them. CDR3 amino acids: CASSFAGGNEQFF. The CDR3, as DNA: TGTGCCAGCAGTTTTGCGGGTGGCAATGAGCAGTTCTTC.

This clone was picked up one time. The chain is built from TRBV5-1 and TRBJ2-3; 9 positions agree with TRBD2. CDR3 size: 15 residues. Per germline, CDR1 SGHRS and CDR2 YFSETQ. The junction had 11 bases not matched to a gene; V was cut back by 4 bases and J by 8 bases. CDR3 sequence reads: CASSADSGSKGTQYF. The CDR3 region has the DNA TGCGCCAGCAGCGCCGATAGCGGGAGTAAGGGTACGCAGTATTTT.

V usage is TRBV19 and J usage is TRBJ1-3; 9 bases match TRBD1. The CDR3 is 15 residues long. CDR1 is LNHDA and CDR2 is SQIVND in the germline V gene (reference sequence). J was trimmed by 2 bases and V by 6 bases; bases with no gene match: 5. In DNA form, the CDR3 reads TGTGCCAGTAGCCTCGACAGGGGGGCTGGAAACACCATATATTTT. It translates to CASSLDRGAGNTIYF.

The chain recombines TRBV5-1 with TRBJ1-3; 8 nucleotides line up with TRBD1. Germline trimming cut 4 bases from V and 3 bases from J; bases unmatched to any gene: 6. This CDR3 has 15 residues. Germline V lookup: CDR1 SGHRS, CDR2 YFSETQ. CDR3 protein: CASSQQGAGGNTIYF. CDR3 nucleotides: TGCGCCAGCAGCCAGCAGGGGGCTGGTGGAAACACCATATATTTT.

This clone was found once. V usage is TRBV5-1 and J usage is TRBJ1-1; 8 nucleotides line up with TRBD1. The CDR3 is made up of 17 amino acids. Looked up from germline, CDR1 is SGHRS and CDR2 is YFSETQ. The junction had 8 bases not matched to a gene; V was cut back by 0 bases and J by 1 base. CDR3 protein: CASSLAGGTIPNTEAFF. As DNA, the CDR3 is TGCGCCAGCAGCTTGGCAGGGGGCACTATCCCGAACACTGAAGCTTTCTTT. The full variable domain, completed using reference TRBV5-1 and TRBJ1-1, is KAGVTQTPRYLIKTRGQQVTLSCSPISGHRSVSWYQQTPGQGLQFLFEYFSETQRNKGNFPGRFSGRQFSNSRSEMNVSTLELGDSALYLCASSLAGGTIPNTEAFFGQGTRLTVV.

V and J are TRBV6-1 and TRBJ1-2; D gene uncertain. V lost 2 bases and J lost 2, with 9 bases in between. The V gene's germline CDR1 is MNHNS and CDR2 SASEGT. This CDR3 has 14 residues. The DNA of the CDR3 is TGTGCCAGCAGTGAACGGCGGAGGAACTATGGCTACACCTTC. Its translation: CASSERRRNYGYTF.

The chain uses TRBV5-1 and TRBJ2-1; TRBD2 matches at 11 bases. After removal of 0 bases from V and 7 bases from J, the junction contained 6 bases not matched to a gene. Germline V lookup: CDR1 SGHRS, CDR2 YFSETQ. The CDR3 runs to 16 residues. CDR3 region: CASSLALAGGPNEQFF. The CDR3 nucleotides are TGCGCCAGCAGCTTGGCCTTAGCGGGAGGGCCTAATGAGCAGTTCTTC. The variable domain in full, with the rest retrieved from reference TRBV5-1 and TRBJ2-1, is KAGVTQTPRYLIKTRGQQVTLSCSPISGHRSVSWYQQTPGQGLQFLFEYFSETQRNKGNFPGRFSGRQFSNSRSEMNVSTLELGDSALYLCASSLALAGGPNEQFFGPGTRLTVL.

V gene TRBV7-9 combines with J gene TRBJ1-4, with a weak D call TRBD1 (6 bases). The ends were cut back, 0 bases at V and 0 bases at J, with 11 bases in the middle. The CDR3 spans 17 residues. From germline, CDR1 is SEHNR and CDR2 FQNEAQ (reference sequence). Here the CDR3 reads CASSLAGRGTTNEKLFF. CDR3 DNA: TGTGCCAGCAGCTTAGCGGGCAGGGGAACAACTAATGAAAAACTGTTTTTT.

This rearrangement joins TRBV11-3 to TRBJ2-7; 7 bases align to TRBD1. The CDR3 loop spans 19 amino acids. V lost 5 bases and J lost 0; bases outside the gene matches: 19. CDR1 SGHNT and CDR2 YENEEA come from the germline V gene. The CDR3 bases are TGTGCCAGCAGCGGATATCCGGGACAGCCAAGTGGGGTCTCCTACGAGCAGTACTTC. Residues: CASSGYPGQPSGVSYEQYF.

This clone occurred once. The V call is TRBV20-1, the J call TRBJ2-7; D is possibly TRBD1 (5 bases). V was cut by 5 bases and J by 4 bases, with 6 bases left in between. The CDR3 totals 10 residues. CDR1 and CDR2 from the germline V gene are DFQATT and SNEGSKA (reference sequence). DNA for the CDR3: TGCAGTGCTGGACAATACGAGCAGTACTTC. It yields the protein CSAGQYEQYF.

The chain links TRBV5-6 to TRBJ2-7, with 9 nucleotides matching TRBD2. CDR3 length equals 16 residues. Per germline, CDR1 SGHDT and CDR2 YYEEEE. Trimming at V came to 0 bases and at J to 5 bases, leaving 9 bases not matched to a gene. The CDR3 reads CASSLGRGGGGNEQYF. CDR3 DNA: TGTGCCAGCAGCTTGGGGCGGGGGGGCGGCGGGAACGAGCAGTACTTC. Drawing the rest from reference TRBV5-6 and TRBJ2-7, the complete variable domain is DAGVTQSPTHLIKTRGQQVTLRCSPKSGHDTVSWYQQALGQGPQFIFQYYEEEERQRGNFPDRFSGHQFPNYSSELNVNALLLGDSALYLCASSLGRGGGGNEQYFGPGTRLTVT.

In its sample, this clone was seen a few times. The rearrangement links TRBV7-9 to TRBJ1-6; TRBD1 matches at 8 bases. Germline loops: CDR1 SEHNR, CDR2 FQNEAQ (reference sequence). The length of the CDR3 is 16 residues. With V trimmed by 5 bases and J by 7 bases, 10 bases remained unmatched. DNA for the CDR3: TGTGCCAGCAGCCCAAGAGGACAGGGACGGAATTCACCCCTCCACTTT. It translates to CASSPRGQGRNSPLHF. Full variable domain (rest looked up from reference TRBV7-9 and TRBJ1-6): DTGVSQNPRHKITKRGQNVTFRCDPISEHNRLYWYRQTLGQGPEFLTYFQNEAQLEKSRLLSDRFSAERPKGSFSTLEIQRTEQGDSAMYLCASSPRGQGRNSPLHFGNGTRLTVT.

The V call is TRBV7-3, the J call TRBJ2-3; 12 bases are shared with TRBD2. This CDR3 is 16 amino acids long. The V and J ends lost 6 bases and 0 bases, in that order; junction bases with no gene match: 4. CDR1 is SGHTA and CDR2 is FQGTGA in the germline V gene. CDR3 sequence (DNA): TGTGCCAGCAGTACGACTAGCGGGGGAAGCACAGATACGCAGTATTTT. Amino acids: CASSTTSGGSTDTQYF. Filled out from reference TRBV7-3 and TRBJ2-3, the complete variable domain reads GAGVSQTPSNKVTEKGKYVELRCDPISGHTALYWYRQSLGQGPEFLIYFQGTGAADDSGLPNDRFFAVRPEGSVSTLKIQRTERGDSAVYLCASSTTSGGSTDTQYFGPGTRLTVL.

The rearrangement joins TRBV6-1 to TRBJ2-3; maybe TRBD1 (7 bases). The CDR3 spans 15 residues. V was shortened by 10 bases and J by 2 bases, with 19 bases between the two germline ends. Germline V gene data show CDR1 as MNHNS and CDR2 as SASEGT. The CDR3 DNA sequence: TGTGCCACCCGAGAGGAGGGGGCTGCCACAGATACGCAGTATTTT. It encodes CATREEGAATDTQYF.

The chain employs TRBV27 and TRBJ2-1, with a tentative D call TRBD1 (5 bases). The ends were cut back, 5 bases at V and 7 bases at J, with 18 bases in the middle. The CDR3 totals 15 residues. The germline V gene has CDR1 MNHEY and CDR2 SMNVEV (reference sequence). The CDR3 coding sequence is TGTGCCAGCAGTCCCGGTTGGGGCAGGCCGAATGAGCAGTTCTTC. Residues: CASSPGWGRPNEQFF.

The rearrangement joins TRBV7-3 to TRBJ2-7; the match to TRBD2 covers 8 bases. CDR1 and CDR2 (germline): SGHTA, FQGTGA. The V gene end was trimmed by 1 base and the J gene end by 5 bases; junction bases not matched to a gene: 1. The length of the CDR3 is 13 residues. CDR3 DNA: TGTGCCAGCAGCTTAATAGCGGGGCACGAGCAGTACTTC. Its translation is CASSLIAGHEQYF.

In DNA, the CDR3 is TGTGCCAGCAGGGCCGCGGGGGGCCGCACAGATACGCAGTATTTT. It yields the protein CASRAAGGRTDTQYF. The chain couples TRBV28 to TRBJ2-3; 8 nucleotides align to TRBD2. The J segment lost 1 base and the V segment lost 6 bases, leaving 6 bases of the junction unmatched. The CDR3 runs 15 residues. Germline V gene sequence: CDR1 MDHEN, CDR2 SYDVKM.